This TCR beta chain was retrieved from a study of post-analysis software for immune sequencing data. Study information: Multiple sclerosis in the patients followed relapsing-remitting, secondary progressive and progressive-relapsing courses.

Study-wide findings and caveats: Five TRBV segments were significantly more frequent in patients than in controls. TRBV5-6, TRBV5-1 and TRBV20-1 were among these segments. Strong co-clustering by F measure linked samples that shared a preparation batch. Relative to controls, patients with multiple sclerosis showed significantly lower normalized Chao1 diversity.

The TCR beta cDNA libraries carried unique molecular identifiers. Each batch of 1 to 10 million T cells produced roughly 450,000 cDNA molecules. TCRdb re-derived calls from the PCR reads in MiXCR, one entry per CDR3 protein. The repertoire has 700,000 to 900,000 distinct CDR3 sequences, roughly 46% of them found once; the top ten carry roughly 4.4%. The J segment lost 3 bases and the V segment lost 2 bases, leaving 12 bases of the junction unmatched. Germline CDR1 is LGHDT and CDR2 is YNNKEL (reference sequence). The CDR3 loop spans 18 amino acids. Only a few counts were recorded for this clonotype. Its matching antigen is unknown.

The specimen sequenced was blood. The TCR was taken from a girl aged 5 to 17 with multiple sclerosis. The chain couples TRBV3-1 to TRBJ2-2, with TRBD1 identical over 7 bases. CDR3 sequence: CASSQLTGTAGYTGELFF. DNA for the CDR3: TGTGCCAGCAGCCAACTTACCGGGACAGCAGGTTACACCGGGGAGCTGTTTTTT.